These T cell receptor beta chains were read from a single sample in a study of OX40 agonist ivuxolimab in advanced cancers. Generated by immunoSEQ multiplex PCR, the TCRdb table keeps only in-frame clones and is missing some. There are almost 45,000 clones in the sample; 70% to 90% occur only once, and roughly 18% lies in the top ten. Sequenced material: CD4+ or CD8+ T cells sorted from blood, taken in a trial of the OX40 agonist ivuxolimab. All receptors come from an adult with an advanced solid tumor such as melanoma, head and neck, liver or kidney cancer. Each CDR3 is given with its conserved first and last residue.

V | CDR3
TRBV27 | CASRQTAATNEKLFF
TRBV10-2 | CASSEAVRSNTEAFF
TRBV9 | CASSEGQGAYETQYF
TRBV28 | CASSFPGPGLAGAGELFF
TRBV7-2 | CASSRSPWTGDTGELFF
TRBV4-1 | CASSPVLNTEAFF
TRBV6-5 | CASRPTGNTEAFF
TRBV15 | CATSGDREPNEKLFF
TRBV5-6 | CASSLGTNTEAFF
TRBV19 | CASLKIGGGPYNEQFF
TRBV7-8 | CASSPGGGRNTEAFF
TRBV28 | CASSFGPRGNQPQHF
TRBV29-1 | CSAGTSGVYNEQFF
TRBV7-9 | CASSYGPATNEKLFF
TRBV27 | CASSWGTGVHEQFF
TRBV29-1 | CSVVFRTGDCDF
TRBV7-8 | CASRERQGPSYNEQFF
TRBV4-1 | CASSQDSGLAVEQFF
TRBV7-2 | CASSLLMYQDSLYEQYF
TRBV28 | CASSLSGRGANYGYTF
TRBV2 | CASKGGGTYNEQFF
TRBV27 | CASSLVAGLSYEQYF
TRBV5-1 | CASSPGTEASIGQFF
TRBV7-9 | CASAAGPHPEAFF